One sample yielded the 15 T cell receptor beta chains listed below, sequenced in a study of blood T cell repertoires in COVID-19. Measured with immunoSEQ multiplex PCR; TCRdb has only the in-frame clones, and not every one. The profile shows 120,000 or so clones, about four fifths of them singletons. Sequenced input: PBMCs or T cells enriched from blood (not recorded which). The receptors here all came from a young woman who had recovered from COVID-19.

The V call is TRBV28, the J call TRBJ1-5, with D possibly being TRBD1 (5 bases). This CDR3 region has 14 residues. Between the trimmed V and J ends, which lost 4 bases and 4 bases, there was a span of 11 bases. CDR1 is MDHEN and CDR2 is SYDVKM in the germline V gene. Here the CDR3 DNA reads TGTGCCAGCAGTTCCCGACAGTGGAATCAGCCCCAGCATTTT. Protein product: CASSSRQWNQPQHF. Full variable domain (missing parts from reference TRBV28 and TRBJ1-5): DVKVTQSSRYLVKRTGEKVFLECVQDMDHENMFWYRQDPGLGLRLIYFSYDVKMKEKGDIPEGYSVSREKKERFSLILESASTNQTSMYLCASSSRQWNQPQHFGDGTRLSIL.

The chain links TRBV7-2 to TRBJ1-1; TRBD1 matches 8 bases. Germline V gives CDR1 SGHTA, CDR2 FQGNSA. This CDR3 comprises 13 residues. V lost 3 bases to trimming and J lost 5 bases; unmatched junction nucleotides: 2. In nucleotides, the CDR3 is TGTGCCAGCAGCTTGGACAGGGTGACTGAAGCTTTCTTT. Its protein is CASSLDRVTEAFF.

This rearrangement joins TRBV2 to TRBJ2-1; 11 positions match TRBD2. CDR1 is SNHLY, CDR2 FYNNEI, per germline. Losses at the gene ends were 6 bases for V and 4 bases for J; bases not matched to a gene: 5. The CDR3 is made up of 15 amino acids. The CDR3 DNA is TGTGCCAGCAGGGATAGCGGGAGGGCATACAATGAGCAGTTCTTC. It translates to CASRDSGRAYNEQFF.

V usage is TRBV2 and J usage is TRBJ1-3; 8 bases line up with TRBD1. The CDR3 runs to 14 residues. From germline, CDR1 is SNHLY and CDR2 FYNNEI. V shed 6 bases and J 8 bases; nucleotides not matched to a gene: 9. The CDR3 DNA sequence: TGTGCCAGCAGCGCTAACAGGGGGTTGTACACCATATATTTT. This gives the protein CASSANRGLYTIYF.

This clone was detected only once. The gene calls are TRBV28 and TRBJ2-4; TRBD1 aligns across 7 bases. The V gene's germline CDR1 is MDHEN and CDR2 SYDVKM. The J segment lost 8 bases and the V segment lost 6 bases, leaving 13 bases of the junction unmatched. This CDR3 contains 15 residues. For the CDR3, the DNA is TGTGCCAGCAGCCCTATGACAGGGAATCTGGACATTCAGTACTTC. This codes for CASSPMTGNLDIQYF.

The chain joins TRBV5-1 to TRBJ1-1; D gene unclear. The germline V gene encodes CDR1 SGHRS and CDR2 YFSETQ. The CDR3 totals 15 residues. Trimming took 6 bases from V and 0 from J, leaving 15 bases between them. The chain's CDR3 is CASTLEATMNTEAFF. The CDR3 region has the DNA TGCGCCAGCACCCTTGAGGCGACTATGAACACTGAAGCTTTCTTT.

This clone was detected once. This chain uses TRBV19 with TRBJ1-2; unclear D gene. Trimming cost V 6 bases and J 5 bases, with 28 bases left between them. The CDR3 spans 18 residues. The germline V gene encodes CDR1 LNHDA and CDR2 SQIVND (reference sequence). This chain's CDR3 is CASRPATLGRSSGYGYTF. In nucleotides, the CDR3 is TGTGCCAGTAGACCGGCCACCCTCGGCCGCTCTTCGGGGTATGGCTACACCTTC.

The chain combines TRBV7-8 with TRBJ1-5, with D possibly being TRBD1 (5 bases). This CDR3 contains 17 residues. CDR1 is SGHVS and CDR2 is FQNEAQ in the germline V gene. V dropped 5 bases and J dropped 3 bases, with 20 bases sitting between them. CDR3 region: CASSLHRFLDLNQPQHF. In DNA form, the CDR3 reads TGTGCCAGCAGCCTTCACAGGTTCTTAGACCTCAATCAGCCCCAGCATTTT.

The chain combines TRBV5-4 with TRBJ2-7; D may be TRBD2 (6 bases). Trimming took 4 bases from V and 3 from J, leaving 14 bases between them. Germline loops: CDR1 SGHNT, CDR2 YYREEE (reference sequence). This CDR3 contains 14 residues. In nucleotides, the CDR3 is TGTGCCAGCAGCGCCGGGACTCCAAGCTACGAGCAGTACTTC. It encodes CASSAGTPSYEQYF.

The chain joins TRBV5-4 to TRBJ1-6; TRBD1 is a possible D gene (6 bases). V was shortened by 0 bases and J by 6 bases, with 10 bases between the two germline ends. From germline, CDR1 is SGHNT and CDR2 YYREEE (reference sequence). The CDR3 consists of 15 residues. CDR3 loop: CASSLGTAINSPLHF. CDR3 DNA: TGTGCCAGCAGCTTGGGGACAGCAATTAATTCACCCCTCCACTTT.

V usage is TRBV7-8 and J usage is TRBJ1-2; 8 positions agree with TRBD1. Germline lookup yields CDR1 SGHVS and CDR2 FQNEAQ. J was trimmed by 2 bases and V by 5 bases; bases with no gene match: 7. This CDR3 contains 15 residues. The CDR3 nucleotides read TGTGCCAGCAGCCACGGACAGGGATTAAACTATGGCTACACCTTC. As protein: CASSHGQGLNYGYTF.

In DNA form, the CDR3 reads TGTGCCAGCAGTTCCCCAGTGACCCAGTACTTC. Translated: CASSSPVTQYF. The chain is built from TRBV27 and TRBJ2-5; no clear D gene. V lost 4 bases and J lost 7, with 7 bases in between. Germline V CDR1 and CDR2: MNHEY, SMNVEV (reference sequence). This CDR3 is 11 amino acids long.

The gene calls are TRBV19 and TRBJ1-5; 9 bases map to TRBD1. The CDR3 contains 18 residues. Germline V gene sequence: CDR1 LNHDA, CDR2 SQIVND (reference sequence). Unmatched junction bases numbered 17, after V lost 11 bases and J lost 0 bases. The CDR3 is CASNPLLTGGHSNQPQHF. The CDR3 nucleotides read TGTGCCTCCAACCCTCTTCTTACAGGGGGCCATAGCAATCAGCCCCAGCATTTT.

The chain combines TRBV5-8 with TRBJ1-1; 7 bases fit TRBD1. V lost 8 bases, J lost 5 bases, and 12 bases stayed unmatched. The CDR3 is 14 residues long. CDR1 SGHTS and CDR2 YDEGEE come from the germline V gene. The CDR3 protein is CARDRDRAGTEAFF. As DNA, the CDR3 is TGTGCCAGAGACCGCGACAGGGCAGGAACTGAAGCTTTCTTT.

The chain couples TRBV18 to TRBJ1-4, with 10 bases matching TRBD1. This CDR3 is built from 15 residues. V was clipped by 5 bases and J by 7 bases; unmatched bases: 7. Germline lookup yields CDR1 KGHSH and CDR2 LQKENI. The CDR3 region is CASSSSGTGVEKLFF. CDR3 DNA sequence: TGTGCCAGCTCATCCTCCGGGACAGGGGTTGAAAAACTGTTTTTT.